This is a list of T cell receptor beta chains from one sample in a study of CD4 and CD8 cells across lung adenocarcinoma regions. Via MiXCR, TCRdb re-called the PCR reads, giving one row per CDR3 protein. The table includes 5,500 to 6,500 distinct CDR3 sequences, around 50% detected once. Sequences were obtained from CD8+ T cells from the margin of a lung tumor. These receptors originate from a male donor with lung adenocarcinoma. The CD4 and CD8 labels of this study may be unreliable. Both conserved end residues are part of each CDR3. A D gene is named only where the DNA matches it firmly.

d_gene: -
len: 15
j_gene: TRBJ2-2
v_gene: TRBV27
CDR3aa: CASSLGLMNTGELFF

d_gene: -
len: 15
j_gene: TRBJ2-1
v_gene: TRBV11-2
CDR3aa: CASSLDRADYNEQFF

d_gene: TRBD2
len: 17
j_gene: TRBJ2-3
v_gene: TRBV6-1
CDR3aa: CASSEGGGGSDRETQYF

d_gene: TRBD2
len: 14
j_gene: TRBJ2-1
v_gene: TRBV28
CDR3aa: CASFSGGAYNEQFF

d_gene: TRBD1
len: 15
j_gene: TRBJ2-6
v_gene: TRBV28
CDR3aa: CASSPTGLGANVLTF

d_gene: TRBD2
len: 15
j_gene: -
v_gene: TRBV6-1
CDR3aa: CASRNELAGGPQQYF

d_gene: TRBD2
len: 15
j_gene: TRBJ2-3
v_gene: TRBV6-1
CDR3aa: CASSETSGGPDTQYF

d_gene: -
len: 15
j_gene: TRBJ1-3
v_gene: TRBV6-1
CDR3aa: CASTKVDRSGNTIYF

d_gene: -
len: 15
j_gene: TRBJ1-1
v_gene: TRBV4-1
CDR3aa: CASSQDKGPNTEAFF

d_gene: -
len: 16
j_gene: -
v_gene: TRBV6-1
CDR3aa: CASSEAGWDSYYEQYF

d_gene: -
len: 14
j_gene: TRBJ1-3
v_gene: TRBV7-2
CDR3aa: CASSLPATGNTIYF

d_gene: -
len: 18
j_gene: TRBJ2-6
v_gene: TRBV10-2
CDR3aa: CASSDPGGRGQLWLHLRF

d_gene: -
len: 15
j_gene: TRBJ2-5
v_gene: TRBV5-1
CDR3aa: CASRASWGPQETQYF

d_gene: -
len: 12
j_gene: -
v_gene: TRBV10-1
CDR3aa: CASSEGFYEQYF

d_gene: -
len: 16
j_gene: TRBJ2-4
v_gene: TRBV6-5
CDR3aa: CASSSLASIRENIQYF

d_gene: -
len: 15
j_gene: TRBJ2-1
v_gene: TRBV11-3
CDR3aa: CASSLGGLDHNEQFF

d_gene: -
len: 13
j_gene: TRBJ2-7
v_gene: TRBV6-1
CDR3aa: CASEERTSYEQYF

d_gene: -
len: 14
j_gene: TRBJ2-3
v_gene: TRBV6-1
CDR3aa: CASSIGVDADTQYF

d_gene: -
len: 16
j_gene: -
v_gene: TRBV6-1
CDR3aa: CASSPGMGTGTYEQYF

d_gene: -
len: 15
j_gene: TRBJ2-3
v_gene: TRBV6-1
CDR3aa: CASGGRCGGEETQYF

d_gene: -
len: 15
j_gene: TRBJ2-1
v_gene: TRBV4-2
CDR3aa: CASSEFGSSYNEQFF

d_gene: -
len: 15
j_gene: TRBJ2-3
v_gene: TRBV6-1
CDR3aa: CASNELQGGTDTQYF

d_gene: TRBD2
len: 16
j_gene: TRBJ2-1
v_gene: TRBV12-3/TRBV12-4
CDR3aa: CASSFRTSGQTNEQFF

d_gene: TRBD1
len: 16
j_gene: TRBJ2-3
v_gene: TRBV27
CDR3aa: CASSRTQRQGADTQYF

d_gene: -
len: 15
j_gene: TRBJ2-2
v_gene: TRBV24-1
CDR3aa: CATSDSVSNTGELYF

d_gene: TRBD1
len: 15
j_gene: -
v_gene: TRBV10-1
CDR3aa: CASSESTGDRYEQYF

d_gene: TRBD2
len: 14
j_gene: TRBJ2-5
v_gene: TRBV12-3/TRBV12-4
CDR3aa: CAGLGGCAKETQYF

d_gene: -
len: 15
j_gene: TRBJ2-3
v_gene: TRBV6-1
CDR3aa: CASSPEDWSTDTQYF

d_gene: -
len: 15
j_gene: TRBJ1-1
v_gene: TRBV6-1
CDR3aa: CASTRGHSLGDEAFF

d_gene: TRBD1
len: 13
j_gene: TRBJ2-7
v_gene: TRBV6-1
CDR3aa: CASSTRTGGKQYF

d_gene: -
len: 16
j_gene: TRBJ2-3
v_gene: TRBV7-7
CDR3aa: CASRGVGASDQETQYF

d_gene: TRBD2
len: 15
j_gene: TRBJ2-5
v_gene: TRBV27
CDR3aa: CASSLSTSFQETQYF

d_gene: -
len: 15
j_gene: TRBJ2-1
v_gene: TRBV27
CDR3aa: CASSLSLPNYNEQFF

d_gene: -
len: 15
j_gene: TRBJ1-5
v_gene: TRBV6-1
CDR3aa: CASKKDRNPTWPQHF

d_gene: -
len: 17
j_gene: TRBJ2-3
v_gene: TRBV7-6
CDR3aa: CASSLAVGGGGRDTQYF

d_gene: TRBD1
len: 14
j_gene: TRBJ1-2
v_gene: TRBV6-1
CDR3aa: CASSEVDRGYGYTF

d_gene: -
len: 16
j_gene: -
v_gene: TRBV27
CDR3aa: CASSLGGLLSTYEQYF

d_gene: -
len: 14
j_gene: TRBJ2-6
v_gene: TRBV10-1
CDR3aa: CASSEGSGANVLTF

d_gene: TRBD2
len: 15
j_gene: -
v_gene: TRBV7-2
CDR3aa: CASSLYPSGRETQYF

d_gene: -
len: 15
j_gene: TRBJ1-4
v_gene: TRBV5-1
CDR3aa: CASSLAGATNEKLFF